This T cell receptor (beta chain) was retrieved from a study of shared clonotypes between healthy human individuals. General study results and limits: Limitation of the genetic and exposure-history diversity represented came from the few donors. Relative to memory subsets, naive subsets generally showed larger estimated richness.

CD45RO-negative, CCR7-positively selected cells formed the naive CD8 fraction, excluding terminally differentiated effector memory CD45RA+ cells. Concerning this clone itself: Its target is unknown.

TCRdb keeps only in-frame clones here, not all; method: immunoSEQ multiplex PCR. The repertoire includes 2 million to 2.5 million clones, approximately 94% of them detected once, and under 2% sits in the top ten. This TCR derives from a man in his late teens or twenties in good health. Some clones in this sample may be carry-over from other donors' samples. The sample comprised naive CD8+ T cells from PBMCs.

The CDR3 DNA sequence: TGTGCCAGCAGCTTCTTTCAATCAGGGGGTACTGAAGCTTTCTTT. Its translation is CASSFFQSGGTEAFF. The chain employs TRBV11-1 and TRBJ1-1; 7 bases fit TRBD1. Germline-derived CDR1 and CDR2 are SGHAT and FQDESV (reference sequence). Trimming cost V 3 bases and J 5 bases; bases outside gene matches: 9. The CDR3 extends over 15 amino acids.